The sequence of this TCR beta chain was determined in a study of blood T cell repertoires in COVID-19. Generated by immunoSEQ multiplex PCR, the TCRdb table keeps only in-frame clones and is missing some. The repertoire includes 95,000 to 150,000 clones, approximately 85% of them detected once, and about 3% sits in the top ten. This CDR3 has 15 amino acids. Between the trimmed V and J ends, which lost 2 bases and 8 bases, there was a span of 16 bases. Per the germline V gene, CDR1 is LNHDA and CDR2 is SQIVND (reference sequence). This rearrangement joins TRBV19 to TRBJ2-1; D is unresolved. The sequencing sample was made of peripheral blood. The TCR originated in a woman of 80 years or more with COVID-19, enrolled during active disease. In DNA form, the CDR3 reads TGTGCCAGTAGTATATTATCTCGCAGGATCCATGAGCAGTTCTTC. Protein sequence: CASSILSRRIHEQFF.